This entry lists 9 T cell receptor beta chains sequenced from one sample in a study of CD8+ T cells in alopecia areata. Following extraction, RNA underwent reverse transcription to cDNA, which served as the sequencing template. Assay: immunoSEQ multiplex PCR; the TCRdb copy retains only in-frame clones and omits some. The table includes 250,000 to 350,000 clones, about 60% detected once. Indicated treatment: oral pan-JAK inhibitor, 5-10 mg twice daily. Here the sequenced sample was CD4+ T cells sorted from blood, taken between weeks 51 and 52, from a patient treated with tofacitinib. All receptors derive from a human donor with alopecia areata.

V usage is TRBV30 and J usage is TRBJ1-4; TRBD1 is a possible D gene (5 bases). Trimming removed 4 bases at V and 7 bases at J, with 13 bases between. The germline gives CDR1 GTSNPN, CDR2 SVGIG (reference sequence). This CDR3 comprises 13 residues. The CDR3 DNA is TGTGCCTGGACCGGGACCTGGGGTGAAAAACTGTTTTTT. As protein: CAWTGTWGEKLFF.

This chain uses TRBV19 with TRBJ2-1; TRBD2 might be the D (6 bases). Germline lookup yields CDR1 LNHDA and CDR2 SQIVND (reference sequence). The CDR3 runs to 14 residues. Trimming shortened V by 3 bases and J by 4 bases, and 10 bases separated the two germline ends. CDR3 residues: CASSMGLPYNEQFF. The CDR3 coding sequence is TGTGCCAGTAGTATGGGACTCCCTTACAATGAGCAGTTCTTC.

This rearrangement joins TRBV7-8 to TRBJ2-7; D ambiguous. The germline V gene has CDR1 SGHVS and CDR2 FQNEAQ. This CDR3 has 11 amino acids. Trimming pared 1 base from V and 3 bases from J, leaving 1 base between. In DNA, the CDR3 is TGTGCCAGCAGCTTAGACTACGAGCAGTACTTC. Its protein product is CASSLDYEQYF.

This clone was observed a few times. The CDR3 is CASSKDLTGGGDTQYF. The CDR3 DNA reads TGCGCCAGCAGCAAGGACCTGACGGGGGGCGGAGATACGCAGTATTTT. V is TRBV5-1 and J is TRBJ2-3; a weak D match, TRBD2 (7 bases). V lost 4 bases and J 5 bases, leaving 20 bases between the germline ends. CDR3 length equals 16 residues. Germline loops: CDR1 SGHRS, CDR2 YFSETQ. Using reference TRBV5-1 and TRBJ2-3 for the parts outside the CDR3, the full variable domain is KAGVTQTPRYLIKTRGQQVTLSCSPISGHRSVSWYQQTPGQGLQFLFEYFSETQRNKGNFPGRFSGRQFSNSRSEMNVSTLELGDSALYLCASSKDLTGGGDTQYFGPGTRLTVL.

J is TRBJ1-1 and V is TRBV19, with a weak D call TRBD1 (5 bases). Germline lookup yields CDR1 LNHDA and CDR2 SQIVND (reference sequence). CDR3 length: 10 residues. V lost 7 bases, J lost 14 bases, and 14 bases lay in between. The DNA of the CDR3 is TGTGCCAGTACGGGACGAGGGACCTTCTTT. Its protein is CASTGRGTFF. The variable domain in full, completed from reference TRBV19 and TRBJ1-1, reads DGGITQSPKYLFRKEGQNVTLSCEQNLNHDAMYWYRQDPGQGLRLIYYSQIVNDFQKGDIAEGYSVSREKKESFPLTVTSAQKNPTAFYLCASTGRGTFFGQGTRLTVV.

CDR3 bases: TGTGCCAGTACCCAGGGACACAAAGAGACCCAGTACTTC. Translation gives CASTQGHKETQYF. The chain links TRBV19 to TRBJ2-5, with TRBD1 as a possible D gene (6 bases). Germline CDR1 LNHDA, CDR2 SQIVND (reference sequence). This CDR3 region has 13 residues. V was cut by 7 bases and J by 3 bases, with 12 bases left in between.

The rearrangement uses TRBV29-1 and TRBJ2-7; no definite D call. The germline CDR1 and CDR2 sequences are SQVTM and ANQGSEA. The ends were cut back, 7 bases at V and 6 bases at J, with 16 bases in the middle. The CDR3 spans 12 residues. The CDR3 DNA is TGCAGCGCCGACGGGCCCTGGGGCGAGCAGTACTTC. Its translation is CSADGPWGEQYF.

J is TRBJ1-1 and V is TRBV6-1; D unclear. Looked up from germline, CDR1 is MNHNS and CDR2 is SASEGT. V was shortened by 2 bases and J by 8 bases, with 15 bases between the two germline ends. The CDR3 loop spans 14 amino acids. CDR3 sequence: CASSEHAGSGEAFF. Here the CDR3 DNA reads TGTGCCAGCAGTGAACATGCAGGTTCCGGAGAAGCTTTCTTT.

The rearrangement uses TRBV7-9 and TRBJ2-7; D gene uncertain. This CDR3 contains 15 residues. Germline loops: CDR1 SEHNR, CDR2 FQNEAQ (reference sequence). Trimming stripped 5 bases from V and 1 base from J, with 15 bases between. In nucleotides, the CDR3 is TGTGCCAGCAGCGTCAGCCTCTCCAAATCCTACGAGCAGTACTTC. It is translated as CASSVSLSKSYEQYF.